This paragraph covers one TCR beta chain sequence. Its recognized antigen is unknown. Per-base qualities were not stored, and no clone one base away is much larger. The library relied on the immunoSEQ multiplex PCR assay. TCRdb mirrors the immuneACCESS table, restricted to in-frame sequences. Some clones are absent from its copies; in checked studies, under half trace to an unresolved V gene, and the reason for the others is unknown. This sample holds under 55,000 clones; approximately 93% were observed only once. Around 1.9% of the sample is held by the ten biggest clonotypes. The CDR3 sequence holds 14 residues, the cysteine and phenylalanine included. Of the read, only the CDR3 DNA is kept; its 42 bases are in frame from base 1. This sample is drawn from a study of T cell changes during pregnancy in multiple sclerosis (dated 2019 in TCRdb). In terms of the full investigation: In women with multiple sclerosis, the researchers looked at how the T cell repertoire shifted as pregnancy progressed.

Specimen: peripheral blood, collected in the second trimester of pregnancy. The receptor was derived from a female donor with multiple sclerosis, enrolled in a pregnancy study. Here the chain combines TRBV21-1 and TRBJ2-1; TRBD2 is taken as the D call from the table, unchecked against the DNA. TRBV21-1 is marked as a pseudogene. The CDR3 in this case is CASSTREREHEQFF. In nucleotides, the sequence is TGTGCCAGCAGCACAAGAGAGCGGGAGCATGAGCAGTTCTTC.